Listed below are T cell receptor beta chains from one sample, sequenced in a study of shared clonotypes between healthy human individuals. The table came from immunoSEQ multiplex PCR; TCRdb's copy has only in-frame clones and leaves some out. The sample has 2 million to 2.5 million clones, about 95% seen once; the top ten hold roughly 1.1%. Input material: naive CD8+ T cells sorted from blood. These receptor sequences come from a man between 18 and 35 years old in good health. Each CDR3 is given with its conserved first and last residue. D genes are given only for firm matches. Clone sizes are given selectively: once, few, many, or a class where the clone is expanded.

CDR3 protein	CDR3 DNA	clone size	V gene	J gene	D gene
CASSAVPGDRGYGYTF	TGTGCCAGCAGCGCGGTCCCAGGGGACAGGGGGTATGGCTACACCTTC	once	TRBV9	TRBJ1-2	TRBD1
CASSLGPTREETQYF	TGCGCCAGCAGCTTGGGGCCCACCAGGGAAGAGACCCAGTACTTC	.	TRBV5-1	TRBJ2-5	.
CATSRATLSGEDNEQFF	TGTGCCACCAGCAGGGCAACCTTGTCGGGGGAAGACAATGAGCAGTTCTTC	.	TRBV15	TRBJ2-1	.
CASSPGTGWNQPQHF	TGTGCCAGCTCACCAGGGACAGGGTGGAATCAGCCCCAGCATTTT	.	TRBV18	TRBJ1-5	TRBD1
CASSLDQETQYF	TGTGCCAGCAGCTTAGATCAAGAGACCCAGTACTTC	.	TRBV7-9	TRBJ2-5	.
CASSWDGESTDTQYF	TGTGCCAGCAGCTGGGACGGCGAGTCCACAGATACGCAGTATTTT	.	TRBV7-9	TRBJ2-3	.
CASTDGGYF	TGTGCCAGCACCGACGGGGGGTACTTC	.	TRBV5-8	TRBJ2-7	.
CAWSSDTASEQFF	TGTGCCTGGAGTTCGGACACCGCTAGCGAGCAGTTCTTC	.	TRBV30	TRBJ2-1	.
CASSLGQGAPYEQYF	TGTGCCAGCAGCTTAGGACAGGGGGCACCGTACGAGCAGTACTTC	.	TRBV11-2	TRBJ2-7	TRBD1
CASSQESGGKTGELFF	TGTGCCAGCAGTCAAGAATCAGGGGGGAAGACCGGGGAGCTGTTTTTT	.	TRBV6-1	TRBJ2-2	.
CASSLATSGRAIIPFF	TGTGCCAGCAGCTTAGCGACTAGCGGGAGGGCCATCATTCCGTTCTTC	.	TRBV7-9	TRBJ2-1	TRBD2
CASSSPGHNTEAFF	TGTGCCAGCAGCTCACCGGGACATAACACTGAAGCTTTCTTT	.	TRBV7-8	TRBJ1-1	.
CASSLGLAPDTQYF	TGTGCCAGCAGCTTAGGGCTAGCGCCAGATACGCAGTATTTT	once	TRBV7-2	TRBJ2-3	.
CASSLGSNTEAFF	TGTGCCAGCAGCTTAGGGTCGAACACTGAAGCTTTCTTT	.	TRBV7-6	TRBJ1-1	.
CASSFLGNEQFF	TGTGCCAGCAGCTTTCTAGGCAATGAGCAGTTCTTC	.	TRBV7-2	TRBJ2-1	.
CASSPPGQGAYEQYF	TGTGCCAGCTCACCTCCGGGACAGGGGGCCTACGAGCAGTACTTC	.	TRBV18	TRBJ2-7	TRBD1
CASMHPWTSRPDTQYF	TGTGCCAGCATGCATCCGTGGACTAGCAGGCCAGATACGCAGTATTTT	.	TRBV11-2	TRBJ2-3	TRBD2
CASSGSWTDTQYF	TGTGCCAGCAGTGGGTCTTGGACAGATACGCAGTATTTT	.	TRBV6-6	TRBJ2-3	.
CASSLRREYNEQFF	TGTGCCAGCAGTTTACGGCGGGAATACAATGAGCAGTTCTTC	.	TRBV27	TRBJ2-1	.
CASSMTGAYEQYF	TGTGCCAGCAGCATGACCGGAGCCTACGAGCAGTACTTC	.	TRBV5-4	TRBJ2-7	.
CASSRTGQSSYNEQFF	TGTGCCAGCAGCCGAACGGGGCAGAGCTCCTACAATGAGCAGTTCTTC	.	TRBV7-6	TRBJ2-1	.
CASSLPDRYMNTEAFF	TGTGCCAGCAGCTTGCCCGACAGGTACATGAACACTGAAGCTTTCTTT	.	TRBV5-4	TRBJ1-1	.
CAWSALAGTDTQYF	TGTGCCTGGAGCGCACTAGCGGGAACAGATACGCAGTATTTT	.	TRBV30	TRBJ2-3	TRBD2
CASSDTLGPGQGIKANYGYTF	TGTGCCAGCAGCGACACCTTGGGACCGGGACAGGGGATTAAAGCTAACTATGGCTACACCTTC	.	TRBV13	TRBJ1-2	TRBD1
CASSVGAVTGELFF	TGTGCCAGCAGCGTAGGGGCAGTCACCGGGGAGCTGTTTTTT	.	TRBV9	TRBJ2-2	.
CAISERYASGRAYEQYF	TGTGCCATCAGTGAGCGCTATGCTAGCGGGAGAGCCTACGAGCAGTACTTC	once	TRBV10-3	TRBJ2-7	TRBD2
CAISVGGAYEQYF	TGTGCCATCAGTGTGGGCGGAGCCTACGAGCAGTACTTC	.	TRBV10-3	TRBJ2-7	.
CASSQEDVDTEKLFF	TGCGCCAGCAGCCAAGAAGACGTCGACACTGAAAAACTGTTTTTT	.	TRBV4-1	TRBJ1-4	.
CASSLLAQGADEQFF	TGCGCCAGCAGCCTACTCGCCCAGGGGGCGGATGAGCAGTTCTTC	.	TRBV4-1	TRBJ2-1	TRBD1
CASSLSKRGMNTEAFF	TGTGCCAGCAGTTTAAGTAAGCGGGGAATGAACACTGAAGCTTTCTTT	.	TRBV27	TRBJ1-1	.
CASSPYLGQDNTGELFF	TGTGCCAGCTCACCATACCTCGGACAGGACAACACCGGGGAGCTGTTTTTT	.	TRBV18	TRBJ2-2	TRBD1